This paragraph covers one TCR beta chain sequence. Its antigen is not identified. The sample is drawn from a study of T cells expressing NK-cell markers. Study observations and caveats: These same clonotypes (in four donors) also led the CD3+CD56-NKG2C+ fraction.

TCRdb reanalyzed the 5' RACE reads and collapses them to one entry per CDR3 protein, without DNA. In all, the sample yields 350,000 to 400,000 distinct CDR3 sequences. The CDR3 is 16 residues long. Germline V gene lookup returns CDR1 SQVTM and CDR2 ANQGSEA. This sequence originates from a woman between 50 and 59 years old in good health. The J gene is TRBJ2-1, the V gene TRBV29-1; the TCRdb call, TRBD2, lacks DNA for checking. Sequenced sample: blood T cells: a sorted CD56 or NKG2C T cell subset, CD4+ or CD8+ T cells, or bulk PBMC T cells (not recorded which). CDR3: CSVEGRLAGEGNEQFF.